Sequencing of this T cell receptor (beta chain) was carried out in a study of T cells in Graves' hyperthyroidism and ophthalmopathy. Study outcomes and limitations: Blood held most thyroid clonotypes expanded above 0.001 frequency. Researchers report that a 13 V-J model separated ophthalmopathy from stable hyperthyroidism.

The TCR beta CDR3 regions underwent amplification using RNA transcripts as the source. TCR CDR3 regions were first amplified by RT-PCR with HTBI primers. TCRdb re-analysed the multiplex PCR reads in MiXCR, keeping a single row per CDR3 protein. The data contain some 460,000 distinct CDR3 sequences, roughly 14% of them seen just once; the ten biggest clones take up around 7%. Graves' hyperthyroidism was deemed stable given no ophthalmopathy progression within 18 months. Used for diagnoses were clinical symptoms, serum thyroxine and TRAb, thyroid ultrasound and orbital computed tomography. Germline V lookup: CDR1 MNHNS, CDR2 SASEGT. This CDR3 contains 14 residues. V lost 5 bases and J lost 8; bases outside the gene matches: 11. Comments on this clonotype: Its antigen is as yet unknown.

Specimen: blood. The sequence came from a woman under 30 with Graves' hyperthyroidism. The V call is TRBV6-1, the J call TRBJ1-2; 7 bases fit TRBD1. CDR3 sequence: CASSRDRAVGGYTF. In DNA form, the CDR3 reads TGTGCCAGCAGTCGCGACAGGGCGGTGGGAGGCTACACCTTC.